Presented here are 15 T cell receptor beta chains from one specimen sequenced in a study of T cell repertoires in cytomegalovirus infection. No antigen has been assigned to these receptors. A single record per CDR3 protein comes from TCRdb applying MiXCR to the reads. The sample holds about 500,000 distinct CDR3 sequences, around a third seen once. This specimen consisted of cultured PBMCs, obtained from culture after CMV antigen stimulation. Source of these receptors: a human donor in good health (CMV status not recorded). Some clones in this sample may be carry-over from other donors' samples.

This clonotype was seen at least ten times. This chain uses TRBV12-3 or TRBV12-4 with TRBJ1-4, with TRBD1 as a possible D gene (6 bases). The ends were cut back, 3 bases at V and 8 bases at J, with 13 bases in the middle. The CDR3 consists of 14 residues. The CDR3 is CASSLGRGSEKLFF. The CDR3 bases are TGTGCCAGCAGTTTGGGCAGGGGATCCGAAAAACTGTTTTTT.

In nucleotides, the CDR3 is TGTGCCAGTAGTTCCGGGCCGCCGCGCTACAATGAGCAGTTCTTC. This translates into CASSSGPPRYNEQFF. The V call is TRBV19, the J call TRBJ2-1; D gene unclear. Trimming shortened V by 5 bases and J by 3 bases, and 14 bases separated the two germline ends. From germline, CDR1 is LNHDA and CDR2 SQIVND (reference sequence). The CDR3 totals 15 residues.

The J gene is TRBJ1-6, the V gene TRBV12-3 or TRBV12-4, with 7 bases aligning to TRBD1. The CDR3 contains 14 residues. J lost 8 bases, V lost 4 bases, and 5 bases had no gene match. The CDR3 nucleotides read TGTGCCAGCAGTTGGACAGGAGGATATTCACCCCTCCACTTT. This codes for CASSWTGGYSPLHF.

This clonotype occurred a few times. This chain connects TRBV2 to TRBJ2-1; 7 nucleotides line up with TRBD2. The germline gives CDR1 SNHLY, CDR2 FYNNEI. The J segment lost 9 bases and the V segment lost 7 bases, leaving 15 bases of the junction unmatched. This CDR3 has 15 amino acids. The CDR3 is CASIEGLTGSGEQFF. The CDR3 nucleotides are TGTGCCAGCATTGAGGGACTAACGGGGTCGGGTGAGCAGTTCTTC.

J is TRBJ1-4 and V is TRBV4-2; a possible D gene is TRBD1 (5 bases). CDR3 length: 14 amino acids. Trimming took off 1 base at V and 8 bases at J, with 11 bases between the two ends. Germline CDR1 LGHNA, CDR2 YNFKEQ. CDR3 bases: TGTGCCAGCAGCCAAGGTTCGGGGGAAGAAAAACTGTTTTTT. Translating it yields CASSQGSGEEKLFF.

The table lists this clonotype with many counts. The V and J genes are TRBV19 and TRBJ1-1; 7 bases agree with TRBD1. Germline V gene data show CDR1 as LNHDA and CDR2 as SQIVND (reference sequence). The CDR3 runs 15 residues. V shed 5 bases and J 1 base; nucleotides not matched to a gene: 7. The CDR3 DNA follows: TGTGCCAGTAGTCTCATACAGGGGCAGAACACTGAAGCTTTCTTT. This codes for CASSLIQGQNTEAFF.

The CDR3 loop reads CASSLGQGLGSYEQYV. CDR3 nucleotides: TGTGCCAGCAGCTTAGGCCAGGGGTTGGGCTCCTACGAGCAGTACGTC. V is TRBV7-6 and J is TRBJ2-7; perhaps TRBD1 as D (6 bases). CDR1 is SGHVS and CDR2 is FNYEAQ in the germline V gene. The germline V and J ends were trimmed by 1 base and 0 bases, with 13 bases remaining between them. This CDR3 spans 16 amino acids.

This clonotype was seen a handful of times. The rearrangement links TRBV12-5 to TRBJ2-3; D is unresolved. V was clipped by 1 base and J by 0 bases, with 2 bases between them. Germline V lookup: CDR1 LGHNT, CDR2 FRNRAP. This CDR3 has 13 residues. CDR3 DNA: TGTGCTAGTGGTTTGGGAAGCACAGATACGCAGTATTTT. Amino acids: CASGLGSTDTQYF.

This chain uses TRBV6-2 or TRBV6-3 with TRBJ1-1; D remains unclear. This CDR3 region has 13 residues. In germline, CDR1 is MNHEY, CDR2 SVGEGT. V was shortened by 0 bases and J by 4 bases, with 6 bases between the two germline ends. This chain's CDR3 is CASSYSFTTEAFF. In DNA, the CDR3 is TGTGCCAGCAGTTACTCCTTTACCACTGAAGCTTTCTTT.

In DNA, the CDR3 is TGTGCCAGCAGTTTCGGGACAGGGTCCTATGGCTACACCTTC. Its protein is CASSFGTGSYGYTF. V is TRBV6-6 and J is TRBJ1-2, with 9 positions matching TRBD1. With 4 bases clipped from V and 4 bases from J, the junction kept 4 bases outside the gene matches. The CDR3 consists of 14 residues. Germline-derived CDR1 and CDR2 are MNHNY and SVGAGI (reference sequence).

V and J are TRBV28 and TRBJ1-2, with D tentatively TRBD1 (5 bases). Germline V CDR1 and CDR2: MDHEN, SYDVKM. Trimming removed 8 bases at V and 4 bases at J, with 14 bases between. The CDR3 has 13 residues. The CDR3, as DNA: TGTGCCAGCGTGGCATTGGGACGCTATGGCTACACCTTC. Protein: CASVALGRYGYTF.

The chain couples TRBV11-1 to TRBJ2-1, with TRBD2 identical over 7 bases. This CDR3 is built from 18 residues. V lost 7 bases, J lost 0 bases, and 15 bases stayed unmatched. CDR1 and CDR2 from the germline V gene are SGHAT and FQDESV (reference sequence). The CDR3: CASTHTGRGKSSYNEQFF. The CDR3 DNA reads TGTGCCAGCACTCACACCGGGCGGGGGAAAAGCTCCTACAATGAGCAGTTCTTC. The complete variable domain, with remaining parts taken from reference TRBV11-1 and TRBJ2-1, reads EAEVAQSPRYKITEKSQAVAFWCDPISGHATLYWYRQILGQGPELLVQFQDESVVDDSQLPKDRFSAERLKGVDSTLKIQPAELGDSAMYLCASTHTGRGKSSYNEQFFGPGTRLTVL.

The V call is TRBV18, the J call TRBJ2-7; 10 bases match TRBD1. After removal of 5 bases from V and 5 bases from J, the junction contained 6 bases not matched to a gene. From germline, CDR1 is KGHSH and CDR2 LQKENI. This CDR3 has 14 residues. CDR3 sequence: CASSGPGQGNEQYV. Written as DNA, the CDR3 is TGTGCCAGCTCAGGGCCGGGACAGGGGAACGAGCAGTACGTC.

The rearrangement joins TRBV5-6 to TRBJ1-1; D is ambiguous. The length of the CDR3 is 16 residues. Germline V gene lookup returns CDR1 SGHDT and CDR2 YYEEEE. Trimming took 1 base from V and 0 from J, leaving 13 bases between them. CDR3 DNA: TGTGCCAGCAGCTTGCCAGTGAACCTCATGAACACTGAAGCTTTCTTT. Translation: CASSLPVNLMNTEAFF.

The rearrangement uses TRBV28 and TRBJ2-1; 8 bases are shared with TRBD2. Germline V gene lookup returns CDR1 MDHEN and CDR2 SYDVKM. There are 19 residues in the CDR3. The V and J ends lost 3 bases and 7 bases, in that order; junction bases with no gene match: 20. Here the CDR3 reads CASSFPLREGQSSENEQFF. CDR3 nucleotide sequence: TGTGCCAGCAGTTTTCCCCTCCGGGAGGGTCAATCATCGGAAAATGAGCAGTTCTTC.